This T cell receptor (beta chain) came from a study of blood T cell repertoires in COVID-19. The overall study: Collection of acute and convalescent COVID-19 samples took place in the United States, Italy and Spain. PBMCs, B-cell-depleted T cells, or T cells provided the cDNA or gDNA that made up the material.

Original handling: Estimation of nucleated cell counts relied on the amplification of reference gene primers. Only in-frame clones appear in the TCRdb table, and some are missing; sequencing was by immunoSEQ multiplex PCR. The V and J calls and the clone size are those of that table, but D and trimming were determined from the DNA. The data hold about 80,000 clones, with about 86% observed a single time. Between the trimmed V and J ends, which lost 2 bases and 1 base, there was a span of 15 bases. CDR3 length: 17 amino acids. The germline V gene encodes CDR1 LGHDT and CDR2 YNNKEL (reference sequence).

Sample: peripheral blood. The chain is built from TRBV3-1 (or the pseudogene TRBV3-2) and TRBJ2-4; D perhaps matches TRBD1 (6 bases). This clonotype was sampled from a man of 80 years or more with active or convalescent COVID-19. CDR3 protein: CASSQTGLLSAKNIQYF. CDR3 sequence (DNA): TGTGCCAGCAGCCAAACAGGGCTCTTGAGCGCCAAAAACATTCAGTACTTC.